This T cell receptor (beta chain) comes out of a study of blood T cell repertoires in COVID-19. Study-wide background: Nucleic acid was either cDNA or gDNA, and it came from T cells, B-cell-depleted T cells, or PBMCs.

The CDR3 runs 14 residues. Trimming took 7 bases from V and 10 from J, leaving 19 bases between them. Germline V gene sequence: CDR1 MNHEY, CDR2 SMNVEV (reference sequence). Sequencing used immunoSEQ multiplex PCR; TCRdb keeps in-frame clones, though not all of them. The data hold 140,000 to 150,000 clones, with more than 75% observed a single time. Source material: PBMCs or T cells enriched from blood (not recorded which). This sequence originates from a young woman with acute COVID-19. V usage is TRBV27 and J usage is TRBJ1-4; D is perhaps TRBD1 (5 bases). The CDR3 nucleotides are TGTGCCAGCAACCGGGACGGGGGGTCTGGAAAACTGTTTTTT. This sequence encodes CASNRDGGSGKLFF.